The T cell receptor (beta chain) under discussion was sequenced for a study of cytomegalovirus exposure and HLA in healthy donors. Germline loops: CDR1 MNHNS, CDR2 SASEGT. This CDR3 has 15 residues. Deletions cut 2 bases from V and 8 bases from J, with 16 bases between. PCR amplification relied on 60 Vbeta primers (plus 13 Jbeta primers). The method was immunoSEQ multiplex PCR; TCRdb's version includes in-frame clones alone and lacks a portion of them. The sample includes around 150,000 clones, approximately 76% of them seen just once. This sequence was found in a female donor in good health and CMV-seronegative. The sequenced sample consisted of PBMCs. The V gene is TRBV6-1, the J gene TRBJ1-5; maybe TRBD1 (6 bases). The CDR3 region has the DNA TGTGCCAGCAGTGAATGGGGGCCGGCCTTGAAGCCCCAGCATTTT. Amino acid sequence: CASSEWGPALKPQHF.